This TCR beta chain comes out of a study of cytomegalovirus exposure and HLA in healthy donors. Study results and limitations: In a later analysis, most CMV-associated TCR beta chains appeared HLA-restricted. The authors enumerated some 160 TCR beta chains as linked to cytomegalovirus.

J lost 3 bases, V lost 2 bases, and 5 bases had no gene match. Germline CDR1 and CDR2: SGHRS and YFSETQ. CDR3 size: 15 residues. PCR employed 60 Vbeta and 13 Jbeta primers. Sequencing was performed with immunoSEQ multiplex PCR; in TCRdb, only in-frame clones are kept and a portion is missing. Of 100,000 or so clones in the sample, about 80% were seen once. This clone was seen only a few times. Its specificity is unknown. Sequencing was done on a sample of PBMCs. The origin of this receptor is a young man in good health and CMV-seronegative. The chain employs TRBV5-1 and TRBJ1-2; 9 nucleotides match TRBD1. Written as DNA, the CDR3 is TGCGCCAGCAGCTTTCAGGGACAGGGTGACTATGGCTACACCTTC. It encodes CASSFQGQGDYGYTF.